This is a list of T cell receptor beta chains from one sample in a study of blood T cell repertoires in COVID-19. The method was immunoSEQ multiplex PCR; TCRdb's version includes in-frame clones alone and lacks a portion of them. The sample lists fewer than 300,000 clones; 75% to 95% were seen once. Material: peripheral blood. The receptor source for this set is a person between 18 and 35 years old with COVID-19, enrolled during active disease. The CDR3 runs from the conserved cysteine through the conserved F or W. A D gene is named only where the DNA matches it firmly. The size field is filled for only some rows; it gives once, few, many or a size class.

DNA: TGTGCCAGCGGGGCAGGGCTACATTCACCCCTCCACTTT; CDR3: CASGAGLHSPLHF; J: TRBJ1-6; size: .; V: TRBV7-2; D: .
DNA: TGTGCCAGCAGCGTACTCGGCGGGAGCTCCTACAATGAGCAGTTCTTC; CDR3: CASSVLGGSSYNEQFF; J: TRBJ2-1; size: .; V: TRBV9; D: TRBD2
DNA: TGTGCCAGCAGTTATCGAGCGGGAGTTACCGGGGAGCTGTTTTTT; CDR3: CASSYRAGVTGELFF; J: TRBJ2-2; size: .; V: TRBV6-5; D: TRBD2
DNA: TGTGCCAGCAGAAAAGCGGAAAGCTCCTACAATGAGCAGTTCTTC; CDR3: CASRKAESSYNEQFF; J: TRBJ2-1; size: .; V: TRBV6-5; D: .
DNA: TGTGCCAGTAGTATCCGTACGGGTAGCAATCAGCCCCAGCATTTT; CDR3: CASSIRTGSNQPQHF; J: TRBJ1-5; size: .; V: TRBV19; D: .
DNA: TGCGCCAGCAGCTGGGGGCGCACAGATACGCAGTATTTT; CDR3: CASSWGRTDTQYF; J: TRBJ2-3; size: .; V: TRBV5-1; D: .
DNA: TGTGCCAGCAGTGAAAGGGGAGGAGTAGCACAAGAGACCCAGTACTTC; CDR3: CASSERGGVAQETQYF; J: TRBJ2-5; size: .; V: TRBV25-1; D: .
DNA: TGTGCCAGCAGTCCTAAGCTAGCGGGGCGACCGGGAGGGGAGCTGTTTTTT; CDR3: CASSPKLAGRPGGELFF; J: TRBJ2-2; size: .; V: TRBV28; D: TRBD2
DNA: TGCGCCAGCAGCCAAGGATACAGGGGGAGGTCCTACAATGAGCAGTTCTTC; CDR3: CASSQGYRGRSYNEQFF; J: TRBJ2-1; size: .; V: TRBV4-1; D: TRBD1
DNA: TGTGCCAGCAGCTCAAGGGGCGACGGGAGAGCTGAGACCCAGTACTTC; CDR3: CASSSRGDGRAETQYF; J: TRBJ2-5; size: .; V: TRBV13; D: .
DNA: TGTGCCAGCAGCCAAGAACAGGGCCCAGATACGCAGTATTTT; CDR3: CASSQEQGPDTQYF; J: TRBJ2-3; size: .; V: TRBV3-1/TRBV3-2; D: .
DNA: TGTGCCAGTATCCCGACCCGGACAGGGGGTAATGAAAAACTGTTTTTT; CDR3: CASIPTRTGGNEKLFF; J: TRBJ1-4; size: once; V: TRBV19; D: TRBD1
DNA: TGTGCCAGCAGTTACTCCTCTAGCGTTCATTCACCCCTCCACTTT; CDR3: CASSYSSSVHSPLHF; J: TRBJ1-6; size: .; V: TRBV6-5; D: .
DNA: TGTGCCAGCAGCGGGGCTCCCCACTATGGCTACACCTTC; CDR3: CASSGAPHYGYTF; J: TRBJ1-2; size: .; V: TRBV7-9; D: .
DNA: TGTGCCAGCAGTGAAACGAGTTTTGTGCGGGAGCTGTTTTTT; CDR3: CASSETSFVRELFF; J: TRBJ2-2; size: .; V: TRBV6-1; D: .
DNA: TGTGCCAGCGGGAGGCCCAAGGAGACCCAGTACTTC; CDR3: CASGRPKETQYF; J: TRBJ2-5; size: .; V: TRBV6-5; D: .
DNA: TGTGCCAGCAGTGTATTACCCCTTAGGGGGGGCGCTGGGACCCAGTACTTC; CDR3: CASSVLPLRGGAGTQYF; J: TRBJ2-5; size: .; V: TRBV28; D: .
DNA: TGTGCCAGCAGCTTTTACCGGGGGGAAAAACTGTTTTTT; CDR3: CASSFYRGEKLFF; J: TRBJ1-4; size: .; V: TRBV7-2; D: .
DNA: TGTGCCACTTTTCTTCACGAGGGTGGTTGTTGTGAGCAGTTCTTC; CDR3: CATFLHEGGCCEQFF; J: TRBJ2-1; size: .; V: TRBV5-3; D: .
DNA: TGTGCCAGCAGTTTAGAGGCAGGGCGGTTCCAAGAGACCCAGTACTTC; CDR3: CASSLEAGRFQETQYF; J: TRBJ2-5; size: .; V: TRBV27; D: .
DNA: TGCAGCGTTGAAGAAGCATTATCCTACGAGCAGTACTTC; CDR3: CSVEEALSYEQYF; J: TRBJ2-7; size: .; V: TRBV29-1; D: .
DNA: TGTGCCAGCAGTGGGAGGAGGTCAAATGAGCAGTTCTTC; CDR3: CASSGRRSNEQFF; J: TRBJ2-1; size: .; V: TRBV2; D: .
DNA: TGTGCCAGCAGTTACTTGGACAGCAGGAATTCACCCCTCCACTTT; CDR3: CASSYLDSRNSPLHF; J: TRBJ1-6; size: .; V: TRBV6-5; D: .
DNA: TGTGCCAGTAGTATCGGGAGGAGCACAGATACGCAGTATTTT; CDR3: CASSIGRSTDTQYF; J: TRBJ2-3; size: .; V: TRBV19; D: TRBD2
DNA: TGTGCCAGCCACGTTGACAGGGCTGGCTACACCTTC; CDR3: CASHVDRAGYTF; J: TRBJ1-2; size: .; V: TRBV28; D: TRBD1
DNA: TGTGCCAGTCGGACAGGGGAAAACATTCAGTACTTC; CDR3: CASRTGENIQYF; J: TRBJ2-4; size: .; V: TRBV19; D: TRBD1
DNA: TGTGCCAGCAGCTTCACGGGACAGGGGTCCAGCTCCTACGAGCAGTACTTC; CDR3: CASSFTGQGSSSYEQYF; J: TRBJ2-7; size: .; V: TRBV7-9; D: TRBD1
DNA: TGCAGTGCTAAGCGCCTTACCCAGTACTTC; CDR3: CSAKRLTQYF; J: TRBJ2-5; size: .; V: TRBV20-1; D: .
DNA: TGCGCCAGCAGCTTGGATCCGGACAGGGTTGGCACCGGGGAGCTGTTTTTT; CDR3: CASSLDPDRVGTGELFF; J: TRBJ2-2; size: once; V: TRBV5-1; D: TRBD1
DNA: TGTGCCAGCAGCTTGGGACAGGGCGTTGGCAATCAGCCCCAGCATTTT; CDR3: CASSLGQGVGNQPQHF; J: TRBJ1-5; size: .; V: TRBV7-6; D: TRBD1
DNA: TGTGCCAGCAGTCAAGCGGGAGGGCCTGTCAATGAGCAGTTCTTC; CDR3: CASSQAGGPVNEQFF; J: TRBJ2-1; size: .; V: TRBV7-9; D: TRBD2
DNA: TGTGCCAGTAGTATAGGGAGAGGACAGTCCTATGGCTACACCTTC; CDR3: CASSIGRGQSYGYTF; J: TRBJ1-2; size: once; V: TRBV19; D: .
DNA: TGTGCCAGCAGCGTAGGACTAGCGGGAGAGACCCAGTACTTC; CDR3: CASSVGLAGETQYF; J: TRBJ2-5; size: .; V: TRBV9; D: TRBD2
DNA: TGCAGTGCTAGTACGGGTGACTATGGCTACACCTTC; CDR3: CSASTGDYGYTF; J: TRBJ1-2; size: once; V: TRBV20-1; D: .
DNA: TGTGCCAGCAGTGCACCCGGGACAAGCTCCTACAATGAGCAGTTCTTC; CDR3: CASSAPGTSSYNEQFF; J: TRBJ2-1; size: .; V: TRBV6-1; D: .
DNA: TGCGCCAGCAGCTTGGCGAGGACAGGGCCTCCACCTAGGAGGGATACGCAGTATTTT; CDR3: CASSLARTGPPPRRDTQYF; J: TRBJ2-3; size: .; V: TRBV5-1; D: TRBD1
DNA: TGTGCCAGCAGCCTACCGGGACAGGGCAATCAGCCCCAGCATTTT; CDR3: CASSLPGQGNQPQHF; J: TRBJ1-5; size: .; V: TRBV21-1; D: .
DNA: TGTGCCAGCAGCGCCCCCGAACAGGGGGGCCCAGATACGCAGTATTTT; CDR3: CASSAPEQGGPDTQYF; J: TRBJ2-3; size: .; V: TRBV5-4; D: TRBD1
DNA: TGCGCCAGCAGCAATGGTAGCGGGAGTGCGAAGACCCAGTACTTC; CDR3: CASSNGSGSAKTQYF; J: TRBJ2-5; size: .; V: TRBV5-1; D: TRBD2
DNA: TGTGCCAGCAGCAGCGGGGTAGCGGGGTTAGACCATAGCACAGATACGCAGTATTTT; CDR3: CASSSGVAGLDHSTDTQYF; J: TRBJ2-3; size: once; V: TRBV7-9; D: TRBD2
DNA: TGTGCCAGCAGTTTATCCGCAGGGGGCTTAGGCGGGGAGCTGTTTTTT; CDR3: CASSLSAGGLGGELFF; J: TRBJ2-2; size: .; V: TRBV5-4; D: TRBD1
DNA: TGTGCCAGCAGCGCAGCGTTAGGCACAGATACGCAGTATTTT; CDR3: CASSAALGTDTQYF; J: TRBJ2-3; size: .; V: TRBV6-2/TRBV6-3; D: .
DNA: TGTGCCAGCAGCCAGGGGACTAGCGGGTCCTACGAGCAGTACTTC; CDR3: CASSQGTSGSYEQYF; J: TRBJ2-7; size: .; V: TRBV5-4; D: TRBD2
DNA: TGTGCCATCAGTGTTACGGGACAGGGCGGTTCACCCCTCCACTTT; CDR3: CAISVTGQGGSPLHF; J: TRBJ1-6; size: few; V: TRBV10-3; D: TRBD1
DNA: TGTGCCAGCAGTGACTTAGCGGGAGCAAGGTCCGAGACCCAGTACTTC; CDR3: CASSDLAGARSETQYF; J: TRBJ2-5; size: .; V: TRBV2; D: TRBD2
DNA: TGTGCCAGCAGCCCCAGGGGGCCTTATGGCTACACCTTC; CDR3: CASSPRGPYGYTF; J: TRBJ1-2; size: .; V: TRBV5-4; D: TRBD1
DNA: TGTGCCAGCAGCGCCCTCACAGATACGCAGTATTTT; CDR3: CASSALTDTQYF; J: TRBJ2-3; size: .; V: TRBV9; D: .